This T cell receptor (beta chain) was identified during a study of T-cell reconstitution after alpha-beta-depleted transplantation in children. Notes on the study in general: Two months or so post-transplant, alpha-beta T cells reportedly derived from several hundred expanded graft clones. Counts and diversity of T cells one year after transplant came mostly from newly produced T cells.

This sample's TCRbeta library carried unique molecular identifier barcodes. TCRdb re-derived calls from the PCR reads in MiXCR, one entry per CDR3 protein. The table has over 150,000 distinct CDR3 sequences, roughly 6% seen once. With respect to this clonotype: Its antigen is still unknown.

Sample: PBMCs, taken before TCRalphabeta/CD19-depleted stem cell transplant. The TCR comes from a girl under three years old with combined immunodeficiency, due to receive a stem cell transplant.

CDR3 coding DNA: TGTGCCAGCAGTTCACAGGGGATCAACGAGCAGTACTTC. It specifies CASSSQGINEQYF. This chain links TRBV28 with TRBJ2-7, with 7 bases lining up with TRBD1. The germline gives CDR1 MDHEN, CDR2 SYDVKM. This CDR3 has 13 amino acids. The J segment lost 5 bases and the V segment lost 4 bases, leaving 5 bases of the junction unmatched.